Listed below are T cell receptor beta chains from one sample, sequenced in a study of metastatic and nonmetastatic thyroid tumors. TCRdb re-called the PCR reads through MiXCR. The repertoire holds about 92,000 clones, with under 15% as singletons. The sequenced sample consisted of blood. The receptor set was obtained from a female donor with papillary thyroid cancer or a benign thyroid nodule (not recorded which). Some clones in this sample may be carry-over from other donors' samples. CDR3s leave out the opening cysteine and the closing phenylalanine or tryptophan. Fields, in order: CDR3 protein, J gene, clone size, V gene, D gene. The D gene is left open where the match is weak. The listing skips clone size in some rows; elsewhere it reads once, few, many or a size class.

CDR3aa: ASSPGGYSNQPQH
j_gene: TRBJ1-5
abundance: many
v_gene: TRBV7-2
d_gene: -

CDR3aa: ASREEEEAGELF
j_gene: TRBJ2-2
abundance: many
v_gene: TRBV6-2/TRBV6-3
d_gene: -

CDR3aa: ASSPFGIGGINEQF
j_gene: TRBJ2-1
abundance: -
v_gene: TRBV4-2
d_gene: -

CDR3aa: ASSGLAGLPEQF
j_gene: TRBJ2-1
abundance: -
v_gene: TRBV19
d_gene: TRBD2

CDR3aa: ASSLGISGANVLT
j_gene: TRBJ2-6
abundance: many
v_gene: TRBV12-3/TRBV12-4
d_gene: -

CDR3aa: ASSKARSTYNDQF
j_gene: TRBJ2-1
abundance: -
v_gene: TRBV19
d_gene: -

CDR3aa: ASSSGTSYEQY
j_gene: TRBJ2-7
abundance: many
v_gene: TRBV5-1
d_gene: -

CDR3aa: ASSLDSEQF
j_gene: TRBJ2-1
abundance: many
v_gene: TRBV7-9
d_gene: -

CDR3aa: ASSEARVADTQY
j_gene: TRBJ2-3
abundance: many
v_gene: TRBV6-1
d_gene: -

CDR3aa: ASSPTISGVYT
j_gene: TRBJ1-2
abundance: -
v_gene: TRBV5-1
d_gene: -

CDR3aa: ASSNPRGPSYNEQF
j_gene: TRBJ2-1
abundance: many
v_gene: TRBV6-1
d_gene: -

CDR3aa: ASSSRPWGDTGELF
j_gene: TRBJ2-2
abundance: many
v_gene: TRBV11-2
d_gene: -

CDR3aa: ASSLELAGPKNIQY
j_gene: TRBJ2-4
abundance: few
v_gene: TRBV5-1
d_gene: TRBD2

CDR3aa: ASSPWLTAGTYNEQF
j_gene: TRBJ2-1
abundance: many
v_gene: TRBV11-1
d_gene: TRBD2

CDR3aa: ASSLGRLAGDTQY
j_gene: TRBJ2-3
abundance: many
v_gene: TRBV5-1
d_gene: TRBD2

CDR3aa: ASSLRRSSGDLQETQY
j_gene: TRBJ2-5
abundance: many
v_gene: TRBV5-1
d_gene: TRBD2